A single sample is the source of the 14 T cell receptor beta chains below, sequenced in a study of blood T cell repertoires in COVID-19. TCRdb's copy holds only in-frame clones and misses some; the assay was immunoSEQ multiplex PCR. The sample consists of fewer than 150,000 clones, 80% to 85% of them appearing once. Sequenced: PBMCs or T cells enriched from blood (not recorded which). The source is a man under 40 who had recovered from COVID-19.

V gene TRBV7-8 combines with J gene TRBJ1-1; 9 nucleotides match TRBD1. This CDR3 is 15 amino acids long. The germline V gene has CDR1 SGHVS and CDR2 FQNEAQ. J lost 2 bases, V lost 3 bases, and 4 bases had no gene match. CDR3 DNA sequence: TGTGCCAGCAGCTTTCGGACAGGGGATAACACTGAAGCTTTCTTT. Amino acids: CASSFRTGDNTEAFF.

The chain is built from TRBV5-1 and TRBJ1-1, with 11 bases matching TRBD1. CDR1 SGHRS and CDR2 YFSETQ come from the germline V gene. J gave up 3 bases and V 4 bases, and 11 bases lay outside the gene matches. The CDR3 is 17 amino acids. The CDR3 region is CASSSWTGGLGDTEAFF. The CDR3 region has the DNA TGCGCCAGCAGCAGCTGGACAGGGGGCTTGGGCGACACTGAAGCTTTCTTT.

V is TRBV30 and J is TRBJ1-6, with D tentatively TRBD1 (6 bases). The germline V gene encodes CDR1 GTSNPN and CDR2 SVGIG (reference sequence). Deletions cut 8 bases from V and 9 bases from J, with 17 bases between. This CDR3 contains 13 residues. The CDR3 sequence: CAVEKGVGSPLHF. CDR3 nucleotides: TGTGCCGTTGAGAAGGGGGTGGGTTCACCCCTCCACTTT.

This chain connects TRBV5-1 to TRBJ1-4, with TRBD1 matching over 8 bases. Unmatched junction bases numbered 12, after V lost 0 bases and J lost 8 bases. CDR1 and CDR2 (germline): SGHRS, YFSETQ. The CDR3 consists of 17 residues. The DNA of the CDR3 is TGCGCCAGCAGCTTGGGACAGGGGCGGTCCAGCACAGAAAAACTGTTTTTT. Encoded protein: CASSLGQGRSSTEKLFF. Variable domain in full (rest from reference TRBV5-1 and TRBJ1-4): KAGVTQTPRYLIKTRGQQVTLSCSPISGHRSVSWYQQTPGQGLQFLFEYFSETQRNKGNFPGRFSGRQFSNSRSEMNVSTLELGDSALYLCASSLGQGRSSTEKLFFGSGTQLSVL.

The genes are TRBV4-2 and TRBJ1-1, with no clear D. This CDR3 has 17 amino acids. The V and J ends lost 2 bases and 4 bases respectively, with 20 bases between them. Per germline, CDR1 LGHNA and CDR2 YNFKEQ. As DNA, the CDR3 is TGTGCCAGCAGCCAAAGAGAACTAGTGAGGTCTGGCACTGAAGCTTTCTTT. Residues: CASSQRELVRSGTEAFF.

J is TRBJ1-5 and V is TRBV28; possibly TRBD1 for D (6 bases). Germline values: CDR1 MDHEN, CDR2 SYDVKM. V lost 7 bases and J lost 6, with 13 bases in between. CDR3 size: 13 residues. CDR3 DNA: TGTGCCAGCACCGGGACAAAAGGTCAGCCCCAGCATTTT. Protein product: CASTGTKGQPQHF.

CDR3 sequence: CASSAKAGGNEQFF. The CDR3 region has the DNA TGTGCCAGCAGCGCGAAAGCGGGGGGTAATGAGCAGTTCTTC. The V and J genes are TRBV6-4 and TRBJ2-1; 9 nucleotides agree with TRBD2. This CDR3 contains 14 residues. V shed 6 bases and J 7 bases; nucleotides not matched to a gene: 7. Germline CDR1 reads MRHNA; CDR2 reads SNTAGT.

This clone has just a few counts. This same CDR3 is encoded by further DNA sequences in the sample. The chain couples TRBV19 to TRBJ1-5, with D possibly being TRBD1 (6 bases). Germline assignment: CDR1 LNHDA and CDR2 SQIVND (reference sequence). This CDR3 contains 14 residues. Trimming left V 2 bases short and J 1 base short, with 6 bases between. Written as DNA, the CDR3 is TGTGCCAGTAGTATACAGGGGAGCAATCAGCCCCAGCATTTT. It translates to CASSIQGSNQPQHF. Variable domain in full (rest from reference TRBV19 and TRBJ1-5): DGGITQSPKYLFRKEGQNVTLSCEQNLNHDAMYWYRQDPGQGLRLIYYSQIVNDFQKGDIAEGYSVSREKKESFPLTVTSAQKNPTAFYLCASSIQGSNQPQHFGDGTRLSIL.

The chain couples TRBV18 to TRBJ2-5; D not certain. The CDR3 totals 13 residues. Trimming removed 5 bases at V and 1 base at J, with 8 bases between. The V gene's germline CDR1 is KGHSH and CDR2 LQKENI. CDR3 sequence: CASSAASQETQYF. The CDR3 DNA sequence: TGTGCCAGCTCAGCAGCGAGCCAAGAGACCCAGTACTTC.

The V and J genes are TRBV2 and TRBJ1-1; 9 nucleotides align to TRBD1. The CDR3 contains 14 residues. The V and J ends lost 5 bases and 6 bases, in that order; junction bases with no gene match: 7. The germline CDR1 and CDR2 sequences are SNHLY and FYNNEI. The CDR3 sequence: CASSPRDRVPEAFF. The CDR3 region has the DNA TGTGCCAGCAGTCCCCGGGACAGGGTCCCTGAAGCTTTCTTT.

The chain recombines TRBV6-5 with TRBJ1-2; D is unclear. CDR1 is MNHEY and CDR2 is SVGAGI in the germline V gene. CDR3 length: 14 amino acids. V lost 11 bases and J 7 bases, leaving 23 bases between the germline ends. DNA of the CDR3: TGTGCCTGCCGCCCGGAAGGGAGATTGAGTGGCTACACCTTC. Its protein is CACRPEGRLSGYTF.

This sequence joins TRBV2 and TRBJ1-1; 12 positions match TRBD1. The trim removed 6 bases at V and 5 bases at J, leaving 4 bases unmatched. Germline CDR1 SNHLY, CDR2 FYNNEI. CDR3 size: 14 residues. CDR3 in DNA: TGTGCCAGCAGAGGGGGACAGGGGGCAACTGAAGCTTTCTTT. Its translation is CASRGGQGATEAFF.

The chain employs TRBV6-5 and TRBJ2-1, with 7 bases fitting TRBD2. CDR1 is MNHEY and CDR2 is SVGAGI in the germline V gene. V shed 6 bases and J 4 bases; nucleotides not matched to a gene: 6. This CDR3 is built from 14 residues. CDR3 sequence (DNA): TGTGCCAGCAGGGGCGGGAGCAGGTACAATGAGCAGTTCTTC. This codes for CASRGGSRYNEQFF.

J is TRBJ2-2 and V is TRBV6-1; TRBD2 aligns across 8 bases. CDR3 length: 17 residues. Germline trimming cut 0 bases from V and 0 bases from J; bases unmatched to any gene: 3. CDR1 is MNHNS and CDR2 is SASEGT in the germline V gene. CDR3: CASSEALSGANTGELFF. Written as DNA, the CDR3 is TGTGCCAGCAGTGAAGCGCTTAGCGGGGCGAACACCGGGGAGCTGTTTTTT.